The present entry profiles one T cell receptor (beta chain) with its context. Authors' data handling: Amplifying reference gene primers gave estimates of nucleated cell counts. Assay used: immunoSEQ multiplex PCR; TCRdb lists only in-frame clones, some missing. The DNA was the basis for D and trimming; V, J and clone size are from that table. The sample gives approximately 74,000 clones, more than 85% of which show up once; around 4.7% is in the top ten. This record comes from a study of blood T cell repertoires in COVID-19. At the level of the study: There were acute and convalescent COVID-19 samples, and they came from the United States, Italy and Spain.

Germline loops: CDR1 MNHEY, CDR2 SVGAGI. The V and J ends lost 6 bases and 13 bases respectively, with 15 bases between them. This CDR3 region has 12 residues. This chain uses TRBV6-5 with TRBJ1-4; tentative D call: TRBD1 (5 bases). Sequencing was carried out using peripheral blood. The receptor was isolated from a woman aged 55-69 years with active COVID-19. CDR3 DNA sequence: TGTGCCAGCAGGTCGGACAACGTAAGACTGTTTTTT. Its translation: CASRSDNVRLFF.